Listed below are T cell receptor beta chains from one sample, sequenced in a study of shared clonotypes between healthy human individuals. Some clones are missing from TCRdb's copy, which holds only in-frame ones; the method was immunoSEQ multiplex PCR. The data show over a million clones, with roughly 80% seen just once and about 1.4% held by the top ten. The material sequenced was memory CD4+ T cells sorted from blood. The origin of the receptors is a man aged 18 to 29 in good health. Each CDR3 is given with its conserved first and last residue. A D gene is named only where the DNA matches it firmly. Clone size is not always given. Where it is, it says once, few, many or a class for expanded clones.

D | size | J | V | DNA | CDR3
. | . | TRBJ2-1 | TRBV5-1 | TGCGCCAGCAGCTTGGGGGCGGGGGCCCGTTACAATGAGCAGTTCTTC | CASSLGAGARYNEQFF
TRBD1 | . | TRBJ2-2 | TRBV7-8 | TGTGCCAGCAGCTTAGCCCCGGACAGGCGCACCGGGGAGCTGTTTTTT | CASSLAPDRRTGELFF
. | . | TRBJ2-7 | TRBV5-1 | TGCGCCAGCAGCTTGGCCGGCGCTTCATCCGAGCAGTACTTC | CASSLAGASSEQYF
. | few | TRBJ1-6 | TRBV27 | TGTGCCAGCAGTTTAGACAGGAGATCACCCCTCCACTTT | CASSLDRRSPLHF
TRBD1 | few | TRBJ2-2 | TRBV7-9 | TGTGCCAGCAGCTCACACGACAGGGGTACCGGGGAGCTGTTTTTT | CASSSHDRGTGELFF
TRBD1 | . | TRBJ2-5 | TRBV28 | TGTGCCAGCAGCACAGGGGTAGAGACCCAGTACTTC | CASSTGVETQYF
TRBD1 | once | TRBJ2-7 | TRBV7-2 | TGTGCCAGCAGCCCCCAAGACAGGGGGGAGCAGTACTTC | CASSPQDRGEQYF
. | . | TRBJ1-6 | TRBV2 | TGTGCCACCCACAGGGACAATTCACCCCTCCACTTT | CATHRDNSPLHF
TRBD1 | . | TRBJ2-2 | TRBV29-1 | TGCAGCGTTGGGACAGGTTCACACACCGGGGAGCTGTTTTTT | CSVGTGSHTGELFF
TRBD2 | . | TRBJ2-2 | TRBV30 | TGTGCCTGGAGTGTGCAACTAGCGGGCACCGGGGAGCTGTTTTTT | CAWSVQLAGTGELFF
TRBD2 | . | TRBJ2-1 | TRBV4-2 | TGTGCCAGCAGCGAATCCCGCGGTAGCGGGGTAAGTGAGCAGTTCTTC | CASSESRGSGVSEQFF
. | . | TRBJ2-2 | TRBV5-4 | TGTGCCAGCAGCTTGGTTGGCGGGGAGCTGTTTTTT | CASSLVGGELFF
TRBD2 | . | TRBJ2-1 | TRBV5-1 | TGCGCCAGGCCCGGGACTAGAGGTCGCAATGAGCAGTTCTTC | CARPGTRGRNEQFF
. | . | TRBJ1-4 | TRBV9 | TGTGCCAACCCAGGGTCAACTAATGAAAAACTGTTTTTT | CANPGSTNEKLFF
TRBD2 | . | TRBJ2-7 | TRBV7-2 | TGTGCCAGCAGCTCAGCTAGCGGGAGGCCCGAGCAGTACTTC | CASSSASGRPEQYF
. | few | TRBJ2-5 | TRBV7-6 | TGTGCCAGCAGCCCAGGGACTGTAGAGACCCAGTACTTC | CASSPGTVETQYF
TRBD1 | . | TRBJ1-5 | TRBV6-1 | TGTGCCAGCGACAGGGCATATAGCAATCAGCCCCAGCATTTT | CASDRAYSNQPQHF
. | . | TRBJ1-5 | TRBV6-1 | TGTGCCAGCAGCACCGGACCGACCAATCAGCCCCAGCATTTT | CASSTGPTNQPQHF
TRBD2 | . | TRBJ2-5 | TRBV18 | TGTGCCAGCTCACCCTTCCGACTAGCGGGGGTTTCAAAAGAGACCCAGTACTTC | CASSPFRLAGVSKETQYF
. | . | TRBJ1-2 | TRBV6-5 | TGTGCCAGCAGTTACGGCAACTTTGGAAACTATGGCTACACCTTC | CASSYGNFGNYGYTF
. | . | TRBJ1-5 | TRBV2 | TGTGCCAGCAGTGAAACTTATAGCAATCAGCCCCAGCATTTT | CASSETYSNQPQHF
TRBD1 | few | TRBJ1-5 | TRBV6-1 | TGTGCCAGCGAGAGGCGGGGACAGGGGGGGCAGCCCCAGCATTTT | CASERRGQGGQPQHF
TRBD1 | many | TRBJ1-3 | TRBV19 | TGTGCCAGTAGTGGACAGGAGAGCTCTGGAAACACCATATATTTT | CASSGQESSGNTIYF
. | many | TRBJ1-1 | TRBV2 | TGTGCCAGCAGGCCCGCCGGGAGACTGAACACTGAAGCTTTCTTT | CASRPAGRLNTEAFF
. | few | TRBJ1-1 | TRBV23-1 | TGCGCCAGCAGTCAAACGTGCGGTGAAGCTTTCTTT | CASSQTCGEAFF
. | . | TRBJ2-3 | TRBV7-2 | TGTGCCAGCAGCGCCGGAGCAGATACGCAGTATTTT | CASSAGADTQYF
TRBD1 | few | TRBJ1-5 | TRBV4-1 | TGCGCCAGCAGCCAAGACCGGAGACAGGGGGCTGATCAGCCCCAGCATTTT | CASSQDRRQGADQPQHF
. | . | TRBJ2-5 | TRBV19 | TGTGCCAGTAGTATTTCGGGCCACGGCAAAGAGACCCAGTACTTC | CASSISGHGKETQYF
. | once | TRBJ2-7 | TRBV9 | TGTGCCAGCAGCGTAGATCTAGCGACCACCTACGAGCAGTACTTC | CASSVDLATTYEQYF
. | many | TRBJ2-1 | TRBV6-6 | TGTGCCAGCATTAACCCCGGCTCCTACAATGAGCAGTTCTTC | CASINPGSYNEQFF
TRBD1 | . | TRBJ1-3 | TRBV25-1 | TGTGCCAGCAGTGATTTTGGGACAGGGGTTGGAAACACCATATATTTT | CASSDFGTGVGNTIYF
TRBD2 | once | TRBJ2-2 | TRBV9 | TGTGCCAGCAGCGTCCTAGCGGGAGGACCCACCGGGGAGCTGTTTTTT | CASSVLAGGPTGELFF
. | . | TRBJ2-5 | TRBV7-7 | TGTGCTAGCCGCACTACAGGGCTTTCGGAGACCCAGTACTTC | CASRTTGLSETQYF
TRBD1 | few | TRBJ1-6 | TRBV25-1 | TGTGCCAGCAGCCTAACCGACAGGGGGAATTCACCCCTCCACTTT | CASSLTDRGNSPLHF
. | . | TRBJ2-5 | TRBV5-4 | TGTGCCAGCAGCTTGTTTACTAGGAGAGAGACCCAGTACTTC | CASSLFTRRETQYF
. | once | TRBJ2-7 | TRBV7-3 | TGTGCCAGCAGCATCCCCTCCCGGGCCCTGAGCTCCTACGAGCAGTACTTC | CASSIPSRALSSYEQYF
. | . | TRBJ1-2 | TRBV27 | TGTGCCAGCAGTTTAAATGGTCAGACCCATAACTATGGCTACACCTTC | CASSLNGQTHNYGYTF
. | . | TRBJ1-4 | TRBV2 | TGTGCCAGCACCGCACGGGTGGGTACTGGAGAAAAACTGTTTTTT | CASTARVGTGEKLFF
. | . | TRBJ2-6 | TRBV4-3 | TGCGCCAGCAGCCAAGATCGGGGGAGTGGGGCCAACGTCCTGACTTTC | CASSQDRGSGANVLTF
. | . | TRBJ2-3 | TRBV5-1 | TGCGCCAGCAGCTTTGCAGGGCTTGCAGATACGCAGTATTTT | CASSFAGLADTQYF
. | once | TRBJ2-7 | TRBV10-3 | TGTGCCATCTGGGACACTTTGGGGGGAGAGCAGTACTTC | CAIWDTLGGEQYF